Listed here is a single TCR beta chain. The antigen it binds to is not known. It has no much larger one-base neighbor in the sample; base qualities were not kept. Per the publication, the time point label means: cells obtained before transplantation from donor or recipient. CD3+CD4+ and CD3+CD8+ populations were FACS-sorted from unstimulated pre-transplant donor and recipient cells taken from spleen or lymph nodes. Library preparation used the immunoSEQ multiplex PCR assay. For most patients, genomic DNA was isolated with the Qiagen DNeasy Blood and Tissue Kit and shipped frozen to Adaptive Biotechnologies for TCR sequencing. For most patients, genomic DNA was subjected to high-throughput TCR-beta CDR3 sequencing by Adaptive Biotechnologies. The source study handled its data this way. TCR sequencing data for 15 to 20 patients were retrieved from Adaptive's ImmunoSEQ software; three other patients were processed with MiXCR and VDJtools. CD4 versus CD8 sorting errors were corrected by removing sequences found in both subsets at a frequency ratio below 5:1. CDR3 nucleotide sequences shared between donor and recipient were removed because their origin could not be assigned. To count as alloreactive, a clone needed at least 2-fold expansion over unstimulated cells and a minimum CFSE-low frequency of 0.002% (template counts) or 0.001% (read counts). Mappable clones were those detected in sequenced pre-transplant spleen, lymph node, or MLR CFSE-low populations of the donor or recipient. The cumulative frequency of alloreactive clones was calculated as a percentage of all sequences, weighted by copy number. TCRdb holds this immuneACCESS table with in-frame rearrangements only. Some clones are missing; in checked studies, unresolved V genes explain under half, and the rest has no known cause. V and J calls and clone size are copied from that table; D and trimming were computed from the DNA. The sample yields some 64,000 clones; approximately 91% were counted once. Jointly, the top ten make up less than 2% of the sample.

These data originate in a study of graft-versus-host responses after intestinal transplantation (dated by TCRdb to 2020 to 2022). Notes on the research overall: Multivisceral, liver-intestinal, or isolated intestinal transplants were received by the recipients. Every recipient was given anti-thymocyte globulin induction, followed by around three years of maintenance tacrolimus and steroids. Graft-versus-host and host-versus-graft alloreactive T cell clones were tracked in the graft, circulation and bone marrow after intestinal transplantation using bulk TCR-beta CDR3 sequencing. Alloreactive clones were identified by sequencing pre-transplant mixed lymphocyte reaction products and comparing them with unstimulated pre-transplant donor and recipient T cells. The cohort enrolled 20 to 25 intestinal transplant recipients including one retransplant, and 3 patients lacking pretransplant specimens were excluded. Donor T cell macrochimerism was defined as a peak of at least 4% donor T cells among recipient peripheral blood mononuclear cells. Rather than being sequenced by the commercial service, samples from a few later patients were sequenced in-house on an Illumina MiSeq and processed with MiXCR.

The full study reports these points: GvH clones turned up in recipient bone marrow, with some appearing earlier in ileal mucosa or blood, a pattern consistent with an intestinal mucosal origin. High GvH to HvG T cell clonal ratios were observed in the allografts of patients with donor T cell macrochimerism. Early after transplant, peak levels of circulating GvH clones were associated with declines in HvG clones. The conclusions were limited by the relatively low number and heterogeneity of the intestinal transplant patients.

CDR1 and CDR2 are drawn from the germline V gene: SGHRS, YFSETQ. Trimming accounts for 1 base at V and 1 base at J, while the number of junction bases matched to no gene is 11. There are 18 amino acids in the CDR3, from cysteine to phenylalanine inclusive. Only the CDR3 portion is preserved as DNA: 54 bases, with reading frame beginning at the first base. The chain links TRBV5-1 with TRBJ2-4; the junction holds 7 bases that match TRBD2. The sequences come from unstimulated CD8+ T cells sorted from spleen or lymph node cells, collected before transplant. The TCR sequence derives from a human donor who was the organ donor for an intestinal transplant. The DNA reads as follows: TGCGCCAGCAGCTTGTCCCCGGCGGGAGAGTGGGCCAAAAACATTCAGTACTTC. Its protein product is CASSLSPAGEWAKNIQYF.